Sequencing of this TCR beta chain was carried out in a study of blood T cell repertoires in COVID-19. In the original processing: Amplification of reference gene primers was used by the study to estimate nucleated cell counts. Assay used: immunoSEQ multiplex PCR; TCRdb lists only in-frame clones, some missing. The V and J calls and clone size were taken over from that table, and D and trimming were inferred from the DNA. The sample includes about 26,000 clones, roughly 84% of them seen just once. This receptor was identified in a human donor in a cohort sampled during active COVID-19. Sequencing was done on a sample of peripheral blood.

The DNA for the CDR3 is TGCGCCAGCAGCCAGGGGGGAATTCAAGGCACTGAAGCTTTCTTT. It is translated as CASSQGGIQGTEAFF. The chain is built from TRBV5-1 and TRBJ1-1; 7 bases are a match to TRBD1. V shed 4 bases, J shed 4 bases, and the junction held 10 bases outside the gene matches. The germline V gene has CDR1 SGHRS and CDR2 YFSETQ. There are 15 residues in the CDR3.